The entry below gives a single TCR beta chain sequence along with its context. Authors' methods: Amplification from reference gene primers served as the basis for estimated nucleated cell counts. Clones were sequenced by immunoSEQ multiplex PCR, and TCRdb holds only the in-frame ones, with some missing. Clone size and the V and J calls come from that table; the DNA yielded D and trimming. Here the sample spans a few hundred thousand clones, 80% to 85% being singletons. Germline CDR1 and CDR2: LNHDA and SQIVND (reference sequence). The CDR3 contains 15 residues. Unmatched junction bases numbered 3, after V lost 6 bases and J lost 0 bases. These data come from a study of blood T cell repertoires in COVID-19. At the level of the study: COVID-19 samples collected from the United States, Italy and Spain covered acute and convalescent phases. T cells, B-cell-depleted T cells, or PBMCs provided the cDNA or gDNA that served as material.

The sample consisted of peripheral blood. The gene calls are TRBV19 and TRBJ2-4, with 9 bases lining up with TRBD1. The receptor comes from a person aged 70 to 85 with COVID-19, enrolled during active disease. CDR3 residues: CASSDRGIAKNIQYF. CDR3 DNA: TGTGCCAGTAGCGACAGGGGGATAGCCAAAAACATTCAGTACTTC.